The source of this T cell receptor (beta chain) is a study of glioma-infiltrating T cells. This clonotype was counted ten times or more. Its antigen is still unknown. The germline V gene encodes CDR1 MGHRA and CDR2 YSYEKL. With 0 bases removed from V and 4 bases from J, the gap between germline ends came to 14 bases. This CDR3 has 16 amino acids. TCR alpha and beta CDR3 regions were amplified from RNA using iRepertoire nested multiplex PCR. For one-step reverse transcription and amplification, 100-400 ng of tissue mRNA or PBMC total RNA was used. TCRdb analysed the multiplex PCR reads with MiXCR anew, one entry per CDR3 protein. The sample yields about 110,000 distinct CDR3 sequences, about 25% seen once. Study findings and constraints: Tissue-blood divergence was below expectation in non-neoplastic patients, above in gliomas. Tissue and blood shared very few CDR3 sequences.

The clonotype comes from a human donor with low-grade glioma or glioblastoma, undergoing nonglioma brain surgery, or in good health (not recorded which). J is TRBJ2-3 and V is TRBV4-1; a weak D match, TRBD2 (6 bases). Sequencing was carried out using glioma tissue, nonneoplastic brain tissue, or PBMCs (not recorded which). The CDR3 DNA is TGCGCCAGCAGCCAAGACCTCACCGCTAGCGCAGATACGCAGTATTTT. Its translation is CASSQDLTASADTQYF.